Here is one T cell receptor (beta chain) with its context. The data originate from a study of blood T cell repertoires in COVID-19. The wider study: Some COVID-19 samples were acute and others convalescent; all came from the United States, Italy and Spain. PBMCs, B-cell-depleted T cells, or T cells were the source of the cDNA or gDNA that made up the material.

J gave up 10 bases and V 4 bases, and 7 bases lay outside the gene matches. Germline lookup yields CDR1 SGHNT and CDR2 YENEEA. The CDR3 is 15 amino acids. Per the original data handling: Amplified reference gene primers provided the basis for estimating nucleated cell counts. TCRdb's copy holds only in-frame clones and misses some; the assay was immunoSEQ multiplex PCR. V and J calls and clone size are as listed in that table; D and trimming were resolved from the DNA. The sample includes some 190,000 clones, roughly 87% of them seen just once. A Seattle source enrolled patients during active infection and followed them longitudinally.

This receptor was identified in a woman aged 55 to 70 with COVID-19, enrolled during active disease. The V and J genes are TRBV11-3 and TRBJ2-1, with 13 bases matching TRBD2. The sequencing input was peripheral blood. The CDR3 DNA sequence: TGTGCCAGCAGCTATGGACTAGCGGGAGAGGGAGAGCAGTTCTTC. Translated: CASSYGLAGEGEQFF. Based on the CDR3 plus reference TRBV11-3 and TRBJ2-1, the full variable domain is EAGVVQSPRYKIIEKKQPVAFWCNPISGHNTLYWYLQNLGQGPELLIRYENEEAVDDSQLPKDRFSAERLKGVDSTLKIQPAELGDSAVYLCASSYGLAGEGEQFFGPGTRLTVL.